Below are 7 T cell receptor beta chains sequenced from a single sample in a study of blood T cell repertoires in COVID-19. The protocol was immunoSEQ multiplex PCR, while the TCRdb copy is restricted to in-frame clones and leaves out a portion. This sample has some 140,000 clones; roughly four fifths occur once, and the top ten carry roughly 1.5%. Sequencing used peripheral blood. These receptors originate from a man older than 75 with acute or convalescent COVID-19.

This rearrangement joins TRBV5-1 to TRBJ1-1, with 7 bases identical to TRBD1. V lost 0 bases, J lost 4 bases, and 3 bases stayed unmatched. CDR1 and CDR2 (germline): SGHRS, YFSETQ. The CDR3 covers 14 residues. The CDR3 here is CASSLGQGATEAFF. CDR3 bases: TGCGCCAGCAGCTTGGGACAGGGTGCCACTGAAGCTTTCTTT.

This clone was seen many times. V and J are TRBV2 and TRBJ2-7, with TRBD2 as a possible D gene (5 bases). The ends were cut back, 6 bases at V and 5 bases at J, with 11 bases in the middle. Germline loops: CDR1 SNHLY, CDR2 FYNNEI. The CDR3 has 12 amino acids. The CDR3 DNA is TGTGCCAGCAGGGGCGCCGGGAACGAGCAGTACTTC. Protein sequence: CASRGAGNEQYF. Variable domain in full (rest from reference TRBV2 and TRBJ2-7): EPEVTQTPSHQVTQMGQEVILRCVPISNHLYFYWYRQILGQKVEFLVSFYNNEISEKSEIFDDQFSVERPDGSNFTLKIRSTKLEDSAMYFCASRGAGNEQYFGPGTRLTVT.

This clone appeared a few times. This rearrangement joins TRBV7-9 to TRBJ2-5; the D gene is possibly TRBD1 (5 bases). CDR1 and CDR2 (germline): SEHNR, FQNEAQ (reference sequence). The CDR3 runs 15 residues. Trimming stripped 1 base from V and 4 bases from J, with 13 bases between. The CDR3 DNA reads as TGTGCCAGCAGCTTAGGAAGGGCAGGGCCAGAGACCCAGTACTTC. Its translation is CASSLGRAGPETQYF.

This clone was detected once. The J gene is TRBJ1-4, the V gene TRBV5-1; D might be TRBD1 (6 bases). CDR1 SGHRS and CDR2 YFSETQ come from the germline V gene. V was trimmed by 6 bases and J by 2 bases, leaving 11 bases between them. CDR3 size: 14 residues. The CDR3 DNA reads as TGCGCCAGCACCACAGGGAGTACTAATGAAAAACTGTTTTTT. This translates into CASTTGSTNEKLFF.

The CDR3 DNA is TGTGCCAGCACCCTTAGGGGAAGGACGTCTGGCTACACCTTC. Encoded protein: CASTLRGRTSGYTF. The rearrangement joins TRBV27 to TRBJ1-2, with a possible D match to TRBD1 (5 bases). This CDR3 is 14 amino acids long. Germline loops: CDR1 MNHEY, CDR2 SMNVEV (reference sequence). V dropped 7 bases and J dropped 7 bases, with 19 bases sitting between them.

The rearrangement links TRBV9 to TRBJ1-6; D might be TRBD1 (5 bases). Germline V gene sequence: CDR1 SGDLS, CDR2 YYNGEE. This CDR3 contains 15 residues. V gave up 4 bases and J gave up 9 bases, with 17 bases separating them. DNA for the CDR3: TGTGCCAGCAGCCTAGCCGCGGGGCAGGGTTCACCCCTCCACTTT. Its translation: CASSLAAGQGSPLHF. Together with reference TRBV9 and TRBJ1-6, the CDR3 gives the full variable domain: DSGVTQTPKHLITATGQRVTLRCSPRSGDLSVYWYQQSLDQGLQFLIQYYNGEERAKGNILERFSAQQFPDLHSELNLSSLELGDSALYFCASSLAAGQGSPLHFGNGTRLTVT.

In regard to this clone: Other DNA sequences in the same sample also yield this CDR3. The V and J genes are TRBV28 and TRBJ1-3, with D perhaps TRBD1 (6 bases). Deletions cut 4 bases from V and 0 bases from J, with 10 bases between. This CDR3 comprises 15 residues. The germline V gene encodes CDR1 MDHEN and CDR2 SYDVKM. CDR3 sequence: CASSSDRSSGNTIYF. The CDR3 DNA reads TGTGCCAGCAGTTCAGACAGGAGCTCTGGAAACACCATATATTTT.